The 11 T cell receptor beta chains below come from one sample, sequenced in a study of blood T cell repertoires in COVID-19. Profiled with immunoSEQ multiplex PCR; TCRdb holds only in-frame clones, not every one. The repertoire has 200,000 to 250,000 clones, 80% to 90% of them found once; the top ten carry about 4.1%. Material for sequencing was PBMCs or T cells enriched from blood (not recorded which). These receptors all stem from a woman aged 40-49 years with acute COVID-19.

A single count supports this clone. The V gene is TRBV7-3, the J gene TRBJ2-3; D is ambiguous. Germline values: CDR1 SGHTA, CDR2 FQGTGA. The CDR3 totals 14 residues. V lost 3 bases to trimming and J lost 2 bases, with 9 bases between them. The CDR3 is CASSFDSSTDTQYF. CDR3 in DNA: TGTGCCAGCAGCTTCGACTCTTCCACAGATACGCAGTATTTT.

This chain joins TRBV2 and TRBJ2-1; tentative D call: TRBD1 (5 bases). CDR1 is SNHLY and CDR2 is FYNNEI in the germline V gene. Deletions cut 5 bases from V and 5 bases from J, with 7 bases between. This CDR3 region has 12 residues. CDR3 DNA sequence: TGTGCCAGCAGTAGGACAAACAATGAGCAGTTCTTC. It codes for CASSRTNNEQFF.

V and J are TRBV4-2 and TRBJ2-7, with D tentatively TRBD1 (5 bases). The germline gives CDR1 LGHNA, CDR2 YNFKEQ. The CDR3 has 14 residues. V was pared by 4 bases and J by 2 bases, with 12 bases between. CDR3 DNA: TGTGCCAGCAGCCCCCAGCAGGGCCCCTACGAGCAGTACTTC. This translates into CASSPQQGPYEQYF.

This clone was seen only once. This chain links TRBV28 with TRBJ2-1; 9 nucleotides line up with TRBD2. V trimming: 9 bases; J trimming: 8 bases; junction bases outside the gene matches: 8. Per the germline V gene, CDR1 is MDHEN and CDR2 is SYDVKM. The CDR3 has 13 amino acids. Here the CDR3 DNA reads TGTGCCAGTGCCGGGACTAGCATAGATGAGCAGTTCTTC. It encodes CASAGTSIDEQFF.

This chain joins TRBV3-1 (or the pseudogene TRBV3-2) and TRBJ1-1; 9 bases are a match to TRBD1. V was clipped by 7 bases and J by 1 base; unmatched bases: 4. This CDR3 has 14 residues. Per germline, CDR1 LGHDT and CDR2 YNNKEL (reference sequence). CDR3 region: CASTRGQGNTEAFF. In DNA, the CDR3 is TGTGCCAGCACCCGGGGACAGGGGAACACTGAAGCTTTCTTT.

This chain links TRBV13 with TRBJ1-3; D not certain. Germline assignment: CDR1 PRHDT and CDR2 FYEKMQ (reference sequence). This CDR3 comprises 19 residues. V dropped 0 bases and J dropped 4 bases, with 22 bases sitting between them. The CDR3 is CASSLGEGSGRRTGNTIYF. In DNA form, the CDR3 reads TGTGCCAGCAGCTTAGGGGAGGGATCGGGCAGAAGAACAGGAAACACCATATATTTT.

This rearrangement joins TRBV5-5 to TRBJ2-7; a possible D gene is TRBD1 (6 bases). The CDR3 covers 14 residues. V dropped 4 bases and J dropped 2 bases, with 13 bases sitting between them. Germline V gene lookup returns CDR1 SGHKS and CDR2 YYEKEE (reference sequence). CDR3 loop: CASSPRGSPYEQYF. The CDR3 region has the DNA TGTGCCAGCAGCCCGAGGGGGAGCCCCTACGAGCAGTACTTC. The variable domain in full, completed from reference TRBV5-5 and TRBJ2-7, reads DAGVTQSPTHLIKTRGQQVTLRCSPISGHKSVSWYQQVLGQGPQFIFQYYEKEERGRGNFPDRFSARQFPNYSSELNVNALLLGDSALYLCASSPRGSPYEQYFGPGTRLTVT.

The rearrangement links TRBV3-1 (or the pseudogene TRBV3-2) to TRBJ2-7, with D unclear. Germline CDR1 and CDR2: LGHDT and YNNKEL (reference sequence). The CDR3 is made up of 14 amino acids. The V gene lost 5 bases and the J gene lost 0 bases, with 11 bases spanning the gap. DNA for the CDR3: TGTGCCAGCAGCGTCCTGCTAGGCTCCTACGAGCAGTACTTC. The encoded protein is CASSVLLGSYEQYF.

This chain joins TRBV25-1 and TRBJ2-2; 8 nucleotides agree with TRBD2. V gave up 2 bases and J gave up 6 bases; unmatched junction bases: 5. This CDR3 has 15 amino acids. The V gene's germline CDR1 is MGHDK and CDR2 SYGVNS. CDR3 in amino acids: CASSEKAGVAGELFF. The DNA of the CDR3 is TGTGCCAGCAGTGAAAAAGCGGGAGTAGCCGGGGAGCTGTTTTTT.

The rearrangement joins TRBV19 to TRBJ2-1, with D perhaps matching TRBD2 (6 bases). V was shortened by 7 bases and J by 6 bases, with 16 bases between the two germline ends. Germline values: CDR1 LNHDA, CDR2 SQIVND (reference sequence). CDR3 length: 14 amino acids. CDR3 protein: CASKGGSESNEQFF. The CDR3 DNA reads as TGTGCCAGTAAGGGAGGTAGCGAAAGCAATGAGCAGTTCTTC. Using reference TRBV19 and TRBJ2-1 for the parts outside the CDR3, the full variable domain is DGGITQSPKYLFRKEGQNVTLSCEQNLNHDAMYWYRQDPGQGLRLIYYSQIVNDFQKGDIAEGYSVSREKKESFPLTVTSAQKNPTAFYLCASKGGSESNEQFFGPGTRLTVL.

This clone came up a few times. Here the CDR3 reads CASSSGLAAYEQYF. As DNA, the CDR3 is TGTGCCAGCAGCTCGGGACTAGCGGCATACGAGCAGTACTTC. The chain carries TRBV5-4 and TRBJ2-7; the match to TRBD2 covers 11 bases. The CDR3 is made up of 14 amino acids. CDR1 and CDR2 (germline): SGHNT, YYREEE (reference sequence). V lost 3 bases and J lost 4; bases outside the gene matches: 3.